This record concerns one T cell receptor beta chain sequence. What it binds is unknown. The data were obtained in a study of CD8+CD57+ T cells in acquired aplastic anemia. For the study at large: DNA per sorted CD4+ or CD8+ sample ranged about 0.18 to 30 ug, averaging roughly 3.2 ug.

Germline CDR1 reads ENHRY; CDR2 reads SYGVKD. This CDR3 spans 13 amino acids. V shed 10 bases, J shed 1 base, and the junction held 3 bases outside the gene matches. Using genomic DNA as the template, TCR beta VDJ and CDR3 profiling was carried out. TCRdb processed the reads anew with MiXCR; each CDR3 protein has one entry. This table has around 210,000 distinct CDR3 sequences, around three fifths appearing once. Whole-study results and caveats: The study found no significant CD8+ Simpson's diversity difference between patients and controls. Overlap between patients and controls comprised 25 to 35 CD8+ CDR3 sequences.

All sequencing subjects had displayed CD8+CD57+ cell expansion on flow cytometry. Sampling of blood occurred while the patients had still received no therapy. The genes are TRBV10-3 and TRBJ2-2, with 7 bases lining up with TRBD2. The TCR was taken from a human donor with aplastic anemia. Sequences were obtained from sorted CD4+, CD8+, or CD8+CD57+ T cells (not recorded which) from PBMCs. The CDR3 protein is CATSGENTGELFF. CDR3 in DNA: TGTGCCACTAGCGGTGAGAACACCGGGGAGCTGTTTTTT.